Here is one T cell receptor beta chain with its context. The CDR3 length is 15 residues. Trimming pared 2 bases from V and 2 bases from J, leaving 11 bases between. CDR1 and CDR2 (germline): MNHEY, SVGEGT. This record belongs to a study of blood T cell repertoires in COVID-19. Turning to the study itself: Acute-phase and convalescent COVID-19 samples originated in the United States, Italy and Spain. PBMCs, B-cell-depleted T cells, or T cells were the source of the cDNA or gDNA that made up the material.

Original methodology: By means of reference gene primer amplification, nucleated cell counts were estimated. Libraries were prepared by immunoSEQ multiplex PCR; TCRdb keeps only in-frame clonotypes and omits some of them. V, J and clone size are taken as reported in that table, and D and trimming were inferred from the DNA itself. Of 99,000 or so clones listed, roughly 80% are singletons. This sequence joins TRBV6-2 or TRBV6-3 and TRBJ2-3; maybe TRBD2 (6 bases). This clonotype originated in a woman over 75 with acute or convalescent COVID-19. The specimen was peripheral blood. DNA for the CDR3: TGTGCCAGCAGTTACGATAGCGGTTCCACAGATACGCAGTATTTT. It translates to CASSYDSGSTDTQYF.